This T cell receptor (beta chain) came from a study of CXCR3-negative and CXCR3-positive naive CD8 T cells. The study's findings and limits: CXCR3-expressing naive cells carried TRB CDR3s more hydrophobic than those of CXCR3-negative naive cells. After cryopreservation, expression of CXCR3 was partially reduced, and most assays were run with fresh PBMCs.

The V gene's germline CDR1 is DFQATT and CDR2 SNEGSKA (reference sequence). CDR3 size: 15 residues. The TRB libraries of cDNA were built by UMI-labeled 5' RACE. For each CDR3 protein, TCRdb gives one entry from its re-call of the 5' RACE reads, without DNA. Its clone listing holds about 130,000 distinct CDR3 sequences. In the case of this clonotype: Its antigen is still unknown.

This clonotype was sampled from a human donor in good health. Some clones in this sample may be carry-over from other donors' samples. The chain employs TRBV20-1 and TRBJ2-1; TCRdb names TRBD2, which stays unverified in the absence of DNA. Sample: naive CXCR3+ CD8+ T cells from blood. Subset noted: CD45RO-CCR7+CD27+CD95- naive CD8+ T cells expressing CXCR3 (TNR3+). This CDR3 is CSANGRVALGNEQFF.